Presented here are 17 T cell receptor beta chains from one specimen sequenced in a study of cytomegalovirus exposure and HLA in healthy donors. The PCR was carried out with 60 Vbeta primers and 13 Jbeta primers. Method: immunoSEQ multiplex PCR; TCRdb's copy keeps in-frame clones and lacks some. This repertoire shows 110,000 to 150,000 clones, 60% to 80% found once; its top ten account for around 5%. Sequencing was done on a sample of PBMCs. These receptors were taken from a male donor in good health and CMV-seronegative.

This clone appeared a few times. The chain carries TRBV2 and TRBJ2-1; 10 bases align to TRBD2. Per germline, CDR1 SNHLY and CDR2 FYNNEI. The CDR3 contains 15 residues. The V and J ends lost 8 bases and 4 bases, in that order; junction bases with no gene match: 8. The DNA for the CDR3 is TGTGCCAGCCGAGCGGGGGGGAGATTTTACAATGAGCAGTTCTTC. Amino acids: CASRAGGRFYNEQFF.

This chain joins TRBV6-5 and TRBJ2-2; TRBD1 might be the D (6 bases). Trimming removed 8 bases at V and 6 bases at J, with 19 bases between. CDR1 is MNHEY, CDR2 SVGAGI, per germline. The CDR3 runs to 15 residues. This CDR3 reads CASRLQGISPGELFF. CDR3 nucleotides: TGTGCCAGCCGATTACAGGGAATCAGTCCCGGGGAGCTGTTTTTT.

V gene TRBV4-1 combines with J gene TRBJ1-6, with 7 bases identical to TRBD1. The CDR3 totals 16 residues. Germline CDR1 is MGHRA and CDR2 is YSYEKL. The V segment lost 3 bases and the J segment 7 bases; nucleotides outside the gene matches: 9. The CDR3 DNA follows: TGCGCCAGCAGCCAGGCGGGACAGCTCGGGAATTCACCCCTCCACTTT. Encoded protein: CASSQAGQLGNSPLHF.

The J gene is TRBJ2-2, the V gene TRBV5-1; 8 bases agree with TRBD2. Germline loops: CDR1 SGHRS, CDR2 YFSETQ. The J segment lost 1 base and the V segment lost 0 bases, leaving 2 bases of the junction unmatched. The CDR3 has 16 residues. Here the CDR3 reads CASSLGAGVNTGELFF. In nucleotides, the CDR3 is TGCGCCAGCAGCTTGGGAGCGGGAGTGAACACCGGGGAGCTGTTTTTT.

The V gene is TRBV9, the J gene TRBJ1-1; D not resolved. Per the germline V gene, CDR1 is SGDLS and CDR2 is YYNGEE. Between the trimmed V and J ends, which lost 4 bases and 5 bases, there was a span of 12 bases. There are 13 residues in the CDR3. The CDR3 DNA reads as TGTGCCAGCAGCATAACCGAGGGAACTGAAGCTTTCTTT. It codes for CASSITEGTEAFF.

This clone was seen a handful of times. At one end the junction does not follow the germline gene, possibly because of a read error. The chain has TRBV5-5 and TRBJ2-3; possibly TRBD2 for D (6 bases). Germline V CDR1 and CDR2: SGHKS, YYEKEE (reference sequence). The CDR3 sequence is 16 residues long. CDR3 loop: CASRPLPEGTPSGQVF. Written as DNA, the CDR3 is TGTGCCAGCAGACCCCTCCCGGAAGGGACTCCATCAGGTCAGGTTTTT.

The chain joins TRBV4-2 to TRBJ2-3, with 10 bases that match TRBD2. Trimming took 2 bases from V and 4 from J; bases not matched to a gene: 6. This CDR3 has 16 amino acids. CDR1 and CDR2 from the germline V gene are LGHNA and YNFKEQ. In DNA form, the CDR3 reads TGTGCCAGCAGCCAACGAGCGGGGGGGCAGGCAGATACGCAGTATTTT. Its translation: CASSQRAGGQADTQYF.

This clone has a handful of counts. The V gene is TRBV27, the J gene TRBJ2-3; a weak D match, TRBD2 (5 bases). CDR1 and CDR2 (germline): MNHEY, SMNVEV (reference sequence). This CDR3 has 14 residues. V lost 3 bases and J lost 1, with 8 bases in between. As DNA, the CDR3 is TGTGCCAGCAGTTTTAGGACTGGCACAGATACGCAGTATTTT. Protein sequence: CASSFRTGTDTQYF.

This clone was seen more than once but under ten times. This chain connects TRBV4-3 to TRBJ1-2, with TRBD1 identical over 9 bases. The germline V gene encodes CDR1 LGHNA and CDR2 YSLEER. The CDR3 spans 14 residues. With V trimmed by 2 bases and J by 8 bases, 6 bases remained unmatched. The CDR3, as DNA: TGCGCCAGCAGCCAAATGGGACAGGGCAAAGGCTACACCTTC. It is translated as CASSQMGQGKGYTF.

The chain combines TRBV6-1 with TRBJ1-3; D possibly corresponds to TRBD1 (6 bases). V dropped 5 bases and J dropped 6 bases, with 14 bases sitting between them. The CDR3 consists of 14 residues. Germline CDR1 reads MNHNS; CDR2 reads SASEGT. CDR3 nucleotides: TGTGCCAGCAGTACGAAGGACAGAGTAAACACCATATATTTT. Its translation is CASSTKDRVNTIYF.

The chain combines TRBV6-5 with TRBJ1-5; D is perhaps TRBD1 (5 bases). This CDR3 region has 15 residues. The V and J ends lost 4 bases and 2 bases respectively, with 12 bases between them. Germline CDR1 MNHEY, CDR2 SVGAGI. The CDR3: CASSSGGGGNQPQHF. The CDR3 DNA reads as TGTGCCAGCAGTTCTGGGGGAGGGGGCAATCAGCCCCAGCATTTT.

This clone occurred once. The V and J genes are TRBV27 and TRBJ2-1, with 8 bases lining up with TRBD2. After removal of 6 bases from V and 6 bases from J, the junction contained 4 bases not matched to a gene. The CDR3 is 13 amino acids. CDR1 MNHEY and CDR2 SMNVEV come from the germline V gene (reference sequence). CDR3 DNA: TGTGCCAGCAGCCCCGGGACTAGCAATGAGCAGTTCTTC. It yields the protein CASSPGTSNEQFF.

This clone has only a few counts. This chain joins TRBV18 and TRBJ2-5, with D possibly TRBD1 on 5 matching bases. The germline V gene has CDR1 KGHSH and CDR2 LQKENI. V lost 2 bases and J 1 base, leaving 11 bases between the germline ends. There are 15 residues in the CDR3. CDR3 amino acids: CASSPNIQGQETQYF. DNA of the CDR3: TGTGCCAGCTCACCAAATATCCAGGGCCAAGAGACCCAGTACTTC.

This chain links TRBV5-1 with TRBJ2-7, with 9 positions matching TRBD1. Germline V gene lookup returns CDR1 SGHRS and CDR2 YFSETQ. Trimming cost V 6 bases and J 5 bases; bases outside gene matches: 12. The CDR3 is made up of 15 amino acids. The CDR3 nucleotides read TGCGCCAGCACCTCACAAGGGACAGGGCCAAACGAGCAGTACTTC. Its protein is CASTSQGTGPNEQYF.

This clone turned up a few times. V and J are TRBV5-1 and TRBJ2-7; 11 nucleotides align to TRBD2. The V segment lost 4 bases and the J segment 0 bases; nucleotides outside the gene matches: 9. The germline V gene encodes CDR1 SGHRS and CDR2 YFSETQ. The CDR3 covers 17 residues. CDR3 in DNA: TGCGCCAGCAGCCCGCCGCTAGCGGGGGGCAGCTCCTACGAGCAGTACTTC. Translated, it gives CASSPPLAGGSSYEQYF.

This clone was detected only once. This rearrangement joins TRBV28 to TRBJ1-6; 8 positions agree with TRBD1. This CDR3 contains 14 residues. With V trimmed by 11 bases and J by 10 bases, 13 bases remained unmatched. The germline gives CDR1 MDHEN, CDR2 SYDVKM. CDR3: CAAALGRGQSPLHF. The CDR3 DNA follows: TGTGCCGCTGCCTTGGGCAGGGGGCAATCACCCCTCCACTTT.

Here the CDR3 DNA reads TGTGCCAGCAGAGAGGGTATCCCTTATAACTATGGCTACACCTTC. Translating gives CASREGIPYNYGYTF. V is TRBV28 and J is TRBJ1-2, with D unresolved. V was clipped by 6 bases and J by 1 base, with 15 bases between them. The CDR3 runs 15 residues. Germline assignment: CDR1 MDHEN and CDR2 SYDVKM.